The clone carrying this TCR beta chain was recorded a few times. Its antigen is unknown. This record comes from a study of OX40 agonist ivuxolimab in advanced cancers. Overall study context: The group had a mean age of about 60 years, ranged from roughly 23 to 90, and was 82.7% male.

The assay was immunoSEQ multiplex PCR, and TCRdb's table has in-frame clones only and misses some. The data show some 23,000 clones, approximately 82% seen once. J was trimmed by 3 bases and V by 2 bases; bases with no gene match: 7. The CDR3 spans 16 residues. The germline V gene has CDR1 ENHRY and CDR2 SYGVKD. Findings of the study overall: More expanded clones were seen, on average, in CD8+ T cells than in CD4+.

This clonotype was obtained from an adult with an advanced solid tumor such as melanoma, head and neck, liver or kidney cancer. The input for sequencing was CD4+ or CD8+ T cells sorted from blood, taken in a trial of the OX40 agonist ivuxolimab. The chain combines TRBV10-3 with TRBJ2-7; 10 nucleotides match TRBD1. CDR3 coding DNA: TGTGCCATCAGTGAGAGGGACAGGGGTATCCTCTACGAGCAGTACTTC. Protein product: CAISERDRGILYEQYF.